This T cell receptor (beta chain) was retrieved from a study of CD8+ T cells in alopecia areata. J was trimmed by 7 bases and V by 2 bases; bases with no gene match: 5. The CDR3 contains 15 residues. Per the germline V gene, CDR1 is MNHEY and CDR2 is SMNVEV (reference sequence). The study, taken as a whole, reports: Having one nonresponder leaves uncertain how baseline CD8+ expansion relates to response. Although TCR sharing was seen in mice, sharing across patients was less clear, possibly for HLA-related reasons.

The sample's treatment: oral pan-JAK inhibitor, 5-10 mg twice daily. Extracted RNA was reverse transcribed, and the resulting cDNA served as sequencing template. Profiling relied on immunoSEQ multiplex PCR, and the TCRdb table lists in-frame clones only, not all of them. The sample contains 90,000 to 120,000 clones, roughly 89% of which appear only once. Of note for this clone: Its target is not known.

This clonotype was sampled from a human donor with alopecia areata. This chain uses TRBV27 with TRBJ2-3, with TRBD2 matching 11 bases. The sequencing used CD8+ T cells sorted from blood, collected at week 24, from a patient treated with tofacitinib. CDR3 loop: CASSLASGGPHTQYF. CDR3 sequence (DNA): TGTGCCAGCAGTTTAGCTAGCGGGGGGCCACATACGCAGTATTTT.